This T cell receptor beta chain comes out of a study of T cell changes during pregnancy in multiple sclerosis. The CDR3 runs to 13 residues. The ends were cut back, 5 bases at V and 6 bases at J, with 14 bases in the middle. Germline CDR1 is SEHNR and CDR2 is FQNEAQ (reference sequence). Only one count was recorded for this clone. The protocol was immunoSEQ multiplex PCR, while the TCRdb copy is restricted to in-frame clones and leaves out a portion. The sample lists roughly 93,000 clones; over 80% were seen once. The chain recombines TRBV7-9 with TRBJ2-7, with D possibly being TRBD2 (6 bases). The sample was peripheral blood, taken after pregnancy. This clonotype was obtained from a female donor with multiple sclerosis, enrolled in a pregnancy study. CDR3: CASSVTRGGEQYF. The CDR3 DNA reads TGTGCCAGCAGCGTTACAAGGGGAGGCGAGCAGTACTTC. The whole variable domain, filled in from reference TRBV7-9 and TRBJ2-7, reads DTGVSQNPRHKITKRGQNVTFRCDPISEHNRLYWYRQTLGQGPEFLTYFQNEAQLEKSRLLSDRFSAERPKGSFSTLEIQRTEQGDSAMYLCASSVTRGGEQYFGPGTRLTVT.